These T cell receptor beta chains were read from a single sample in a study of beta chain features in type 1 diabetes. The data were produced by immunoSEQ multiplex PCR, yet TCRdb's version contains in-frame clones alone and is incomplete. The sample records under 550,000 clones, approximately 10% being singletons. Sequenced input: naive CD4+ T cells from blood. The receptors originated from a woman aged 18 to 35 in good health. CDR3s include the opening cysteine and the closing phenylalanine or tryptophan. D genes are given only for firm matches. Expanded clones get a size class; other rows say once, few or many, or leave the size out.

d_call | j_call | v_call | clone_size | cdr3_nt | cdr3_aa
TRBD2 | TRBJ2-5 | TRBV7-3 | few | TGTGCCAGCAGTACCGGACTAGCGGGAGGGCCGGGGGAGACCCAGTACTTC | CASSTGLAGGPGETQYF
. | TRBJ2-1 | TRBV9 | few | TGTGCCAGCAGCGTAGCGGGCTCCTACAATGAGCAGTTCTTC | CASSVAGSYNEQFF
. | TRBJ2-1 | TRBV5-1 | . | TGCGCCAGCAGGCCCTCCTACAATGAGCAGTTCTTC | CASRPSYNEQFF
. | TRBJ1-2 | TRBV27 | . | TGTGCCAGCAGTTTCCGAGGAAGTTCCTATGGCTACACCTTC | CASSFRGSSYGYTF
. | TRBJ2-5 | TRBV7-7 | few | TGTGCCAGCAGCTTAATGGGGACCCAGTACTTC | CASSLMGTQYF
. | TRBJ2-7 | TRBV19 | few | TGTGCCAGTAGTATTCAGAGCTACTACGAGCAGTACTTC | CASSIQSYYEQYF
. | TRBJ2-2 | TRBV29-1 | few | TGCAGCGGTCAACAGGGAAACACCGGGGAGCTGTTTTTT | CSGQQGNTGELFF
. | TRBJ2-3 | TRBV2 | few | TGTGCCAGCAGAGGCCCCGGCTCAGATACGCAGTATTTT | CASRGPGSDTQYF
. | TRBJ1-2 | TRBV30 | few | TGTGCCTGGAGGGTCCTCGGTGGCTACACCTTC | CAWRVLGGYTF
TRBD2 | TRBJ2-3 | TRBV27 | . | TGTGCCAGCAGTCCGGGACTAGGTTCTGGTACGCAGTATTTT | CASSPGLGSGTQYF
TRBD1 | TRBJ2-5 | TRBV7-9 | . | TGTGCCAGCAGCCCCCGGGACAGGGCTCCACGGACCCAGTACTTC | CASSPRDRAPRTQYF
. | TRBJ1-3 | TRBV2 | few | TGTGCCAGCAGTATGGAAGCCACCATATATTTT | CASSMEATIYF
. | TRBJ1-2 | TRBV28 | . | TGTGCCAGCAGTTTGACTATCTATGGCTACACCTTC | CASSLTIYGYTF
. | TRBJ2-5 | TRBV5-4 | . | TGTGCCAGCAGCCGAAAAATCGAAGAGACCCAGTACTTC | CASSRKIEETQYF
. | TRBJ2-2 | TRBV6-5 | . | TGTGCCAGCAGTTTCGACAGGTCCGGCACCGGGGAGCTGTTTTTT | CASSFDRSGTGELFF
TRBD1 | TRBJ1-5 | TRBV7-2 | . | TGTGCCAGCAGCTTAGCGCCCGGGACAGGGAATCAGCCCCAGCATTTT | CASSLAPGTGNQPQHF
. | TRBJ1-3 | TRBV29-1 | few | TGCAGCGTGCATACACCGCGGGAGGGAAACACCATATATTTT | CSVHTPREGNTIYF
. | TRBJ2-5 | TRBV5-1 | few | TGCGCCAGCAACGCTAAGTCCCAAGAGACCCAGTACTTC | CASNAKSQETQYF
. | TRBJ1-1 | TRBV4-3 | . | TGCGCCAGCAGCCAAGACGCGGGGAGGGGGAACACTGAAGCTTTCTTT | CASSQDAGRGNTEAFF
. | TRBJ2-1 | TRBV15 | . | TGTGCCACCAGCAGAGATCCATGGCAGACTAATGAGCAGTTCTTC | CATSRDPWQTNEQFF
. | TRBJ1-4 | TRBV5-1 | . | TGCGCCAGCAGCTTTGGGGACACGAATGAAAAACTGTTTTTT | CASSFGDTNEKLFF
. | TRBJ1-6 | TRBV7-2 | few | TGTGCCAGCAGCTATCAGGGTGGCGATTCACCCCTCCACTTT | CASSYQGGDSPLHF
TRBD1 | TRBJ2-6 | TRBV28 | few | TGTGCCAGCGGGCGGCCGGGACAGAGCTCTGGGGCCAACGTCCTGACTTTC | CASGRPGQSSGANVLTF
TRBD1 | TRBJ1-5 | TRBV15 | . | TGTGCCACCAGCAGAGATCAGGGGGAAGAGCCCCAGCATTTT | CATSRDQGEEPQHF
. | TRBJ2-2 | TRBV29-1 | . | TGCAGCGTTGGCGTCGGGCTCGCGAACACCGGGGAGCTGTTTTTT | CSVGVGLANTGELFF
. | TRBJ1-1 | TRBV30 | few | TGTGCCTGGAGTGGGCGACTGTGGAACACTGAAGCTTTCTTT | CAWSGRLWNTEAFF
. | TRBJ2-1 | TRBV14 | few | TGTGCCAGCAGCCAAGTCTGGTACAATGAGCAGTTCTTC | CASSQVWYNEQFF
TRBD1 | TRBJ1-5 | TRBV7-9 | few | TGTGCCAGCAGCCCCGGGACAGCTGGCAATCAGCCCCAGCATTTT | CASSPGTAGNQPQHF
TRBD1 | TRBJ2-2 | TRBV30 | . | TGTGCCTGGGAAGGGACAGGGGGACGCGGGGAGCTGTTTTTT | CAWEGTGGRGELFF
TRBD2 | TRBJ2-1 | TRBV5-1 | . | TGCGCCAGCAGCCAGGGACTAGCCGGCTCCTACAATGAGCAGTTCTTC | CASSQGLAGSYNEQFF
TRBD1 | TRBJ2-7 | TRBV2 | . | TGTGCCAGCAGAAGGGACAGTAATACCTACGAGCAGTACTTC | CASRRDSNTYEQYF
. | TRBJ1-1 | TRBV7-3 | . | TGTGCCAGCAGTCAAAGGCCGGGCACGAACACTGAAGCTTTCTTT | CASSQRPGTNTEAFF
. | TRBJ2-6 | TRBV4-3 | once | TGCGCCAGCAGCCACGATCGGAAAGGGGCCAACGTCCTGACTTTC | CASSHDRKGANVLTF
. | TRBJ2-3 | TRBV15 | . | TGTGCCACCAGCAGAAGACAGACAGATACGCAGTATTTT | CATSRRQTDTQYF
TRBD2 | TRBJ2-7 | TRBV2 | . | TGTGCCAGCAGTGTACAGGGACTAGCGGGCCAGGAGGAGTACTTC | CASSVQGLAGQEEYF
. | TRBJ2-4 | TRBV29-1 | few | TGCAGCGCTGAGGGGGAGGCCAAAAACATTCAGTACTTC | CSAEGEAKNIQYF
. | TRBJ2-5 | TRBV7-7 | few | TGTGCCAGCAGCCTCAGGGTCTCGGAGACCCAGTACTTC | CASSLRVSETQYF
. | TRBJ1-1 | TRBV2 | few | TGTGCCAGCAGTTTGTACACCACTGAAGCTTTCTTT | CASSLYTTEAFF
. | TRBJ1-5 | TRBV5-6 | once | TGTGCCAGCAGCTTGGGTGACTCTAAGTCCCAGCATTTT | CASSLGDSKSQHF
. | TRBJ1-1 | TRBV5-1 | few | TGCGCCAGCAGTCCTAATATAGGCACTGAAGCTTTCTTT | CASSPNIGTEAFF
. | TRBJ1-2 | TRBV4-1 | . | TGCGCCAGCAGGAACCCAGGGCAAGGCGGTGGCTACACCTTC | CASRNPGQGGGYTF
TRBD1 | TRBJ1-6 | TRBV9 | . | TGTGCCAGCAGCGTAGAGGGACAGGGGGGTTCACCCCTCCACTTT | CASSVEGQGGSPLHF
TRBD1 | TRBJ2-1 | TRBV7-2 | . | TGTGCCAGCAGCCCCTCTGGACAGGTCCCGGGGCAGTTCTTC | CASSPSGQVPGQFF
. | TRBJ2-7 | TRBV29-1 | few | TGCAGCGTTGAAGAGGCAAGTTACGAGCAGTACTTC | CSVEEASYEQYF
. | TRBJ2-3 | TRBV7-3 | . | TGTGCCAGCAGCTTCCATCCCTCCGGCGCAGATACGCAGTATTTT | CASSFHPSGADTQYF
. | TRBJ2-3 | TRBV5-4 | few | TGTGCCAGCAGCCCCACCACAAGGGGACTGAGTACAGATACGCAGTATTTT | CASSPTTRGLSTDTQYF
. | TRBJ1-2 | TRBV18 | few | TGTGCCAGCTCACCACGGTCCGGAGGAGGGGGTGTTAACTATGGCTACACCTTC | CASSPRSGGGGVNYGYTF
. | TRBJ1-3 | TRBV7-9 | few | TGTGCCACAACACTACGAGACAACCGATTCTCTGGAAACACCATATATTTT | CATTLRDNRFSGNTIYF
TRBD1 | TRBJ1-4 | TRBV19 | . | TGTGCCAGTAGTGCGGGACAGCAAAAACTGTTTTTT | CASSAGQQKLFF
. | TRBJ1-1 | TRBV7-2 | . | TGTGCCAGCAGCTTAGTCAATACTTACACTGAAGCTTTCTTT | CASSLVNTYTEAFF
. | TRBJ1-6 | TRBV19 | few | TGTGCCAGTAGTACCCGGGACTCCAATAATTCACCCCTCCACTTT | CASSTRDSNNSPLHF
. | TRBJ1-1 | TRBV7-9 | . | TGTGCCAGCAGCTTAAGAGACACTGAAGCTTTCTTT | CASSLRDTEAFF
TRBD1 | TRBJ2-1 | TRBV7-9 | . | TGTGCCAGCAGCTTAGGCCGGACAGGAGTAAGCTCCTACAATGAGCAGTTCTTC | CASSLGRTGVSSYNEQFF
. | TRBJ2-6 | TRBV5-6 | . | TGTGCCAGCATCCTCTCTGGGGCCAACGTCCTGACTTTC | CASILSGANVLTF
TRBD2 | TRBJ2-7 | TRBV4-2 | few | TGTGCCAGCAGAAGACTAGCGGGAGCCTACGAGCAGTACTTC | CASRRLAGAYEQYF
TRBD1 | TRBJ2-7 | TRBV27 | . | TGTGCCAGCAGTAGACAGGGCCGGGACGAGCAGTACTTC | CASSRQGRDEQYF
. | TRBJ1-2 | TRBV30 | . | TGTGCCTGGACTCGACAAGTCGATGGCTACACCTTC | CAWTRQVDGYTF
. | TRBJ2-3 | TRBV6-5 | . | TGTGCCAGCAGTTACCCCCCCGTGGGGGGACAGCAGTATTTT | CASSYPPVGGQQYF
. | TRBJ2-2 | TRBV25-1 | few | TGTGCCAGCAGTCGGGGAAGTACCGGGGAGCTGTTTTTT | CASSRGSTGELFF
. | TRBJ2-1 | TRBV13 | . | TGTGCCTGCGGCAGGGGGGACCGGCAGTTCTTC | CACGRGDRQFF